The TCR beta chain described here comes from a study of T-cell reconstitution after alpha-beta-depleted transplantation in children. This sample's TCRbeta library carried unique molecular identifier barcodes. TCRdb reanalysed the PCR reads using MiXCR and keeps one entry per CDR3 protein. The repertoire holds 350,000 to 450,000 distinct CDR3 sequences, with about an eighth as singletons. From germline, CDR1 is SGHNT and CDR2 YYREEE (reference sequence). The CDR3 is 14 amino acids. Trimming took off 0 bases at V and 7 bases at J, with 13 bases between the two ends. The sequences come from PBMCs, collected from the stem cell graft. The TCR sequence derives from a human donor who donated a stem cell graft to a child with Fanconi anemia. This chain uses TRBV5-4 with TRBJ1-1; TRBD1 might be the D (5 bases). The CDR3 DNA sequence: TGTGCCAGCAGCTTGGGACTCGGGGGTCTTGAAGCTTTCTTT. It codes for CASSLGLGGLEAFF.